The 18 T cell receptor beta chains listed next were all sequenced from one sample in a study of Ad26.COV2.S vaccination and SARS-CoV-2 variants. TCRdb keeps only in-frame clones here, not all; method: immunoSEQ multiplex PCR. The sample lists about 240,000 clones, 88% occurring once. Treatment of the sample: approximately 18 received Ad26.COV2.S at low or high dose, single or two shots; roughly five received placebo; per-sample allocation not given. Specimens were obtained on day 63 following the first vaccine or placebo injection. The material was peripheral blood, obtained in a trial of Ad26.COV2.S vaccine versus placebo. Every receptor here comes from a person between 18 and 65 years old who received the Ad26.COV2.S COVID-19 vaccine or a placebo.

This chain uses TRBV5-4 with TRBJ1-4; D ambiguous. The V end was cut by 4 bases, the J end by 5 bases, with 15 bases between. The CDR3 runs to 15 residues. From germline, CDR1 is SGHNT and CDR2 YYREEE (reference sequence). CDR3 DNA: TGTGCCAGCAGCCTGACGACGGCTCCAAATGAAAAACTGTTTTTT. It yields the protein CASSLTTAPNEKLFF. Full variable domain (outside the CDR3, taken from reference TRBV5-4 and TRBJ1-4): ETGVTQSPTHLIKTRGQQVTLRCSSQSGHNTVSWYQQALGQGPQFIFQYYREEENGRGNFPPRFSGLQFPNYSSELNVNALELDDSALYLCASSLTTAPNEKLFFGSGTQLSVL.

The chain is built from TRBV2 and TRBJ2-3; 7 bases are shared with TRBD1. This CDR3 region has 16 residues. The V segment lost 3 bases and the J segment 0 bases; nucleotides outside the gene matches: 6. The germline CDR1 and CDR2 sequences are SNHLY and FYNNEI. The CDR3 DNA follows: TGTGCCAGCAGTGATCATACAGGGGCTAGCACAGATACGCAGTATTTT. Residues: CASSDHTGASTDTQYF.

This clone was seen only a few times. This chain uses TRBV19 with TRBJ1-1, with D tentatively TRBD1 (6 bases). Germline V gives CDR1 LNHDA, CDR2 SQIVND (reference sequence). The CDR3 consists of 13 residues. V was clipped by 9 bases and J by 0 bases, with 11 bases between them. The CDR3 loop is CASRGGMNTEAFF. Here the CDR3 DNA reads TGTGCCAGCCGAGGGGGGATGAACACTGAAGCTTTCTTT.

The chain has TRBV28 and TRBJ1-4, with 9 bases that match TRBD1. V shed 6 bases, J shed 5 bases, and the junction held 1 base outside the gene matches. Germline-derived CDR1 and CDR2 are MDHEN and SYDVKM. The CDR3 contains 13 residues. CDR3 sequence (DNA): TGTGCCAGCAGGGGGACAGGGAATGAAAAACTGTTTTTT. This translates into CASRGTGNEKLFF. Full variable domain (remainder filled in from reference TRBV28 and TRBJ1-4): DVKVTQSSRYLVKRTGEKVFLECVQDMDHENMFWYRQDPGLGLRLIYFSYDVKMKEKGDIPEGYSVSREKKERFSLILESASTNQTSMYLCASRGTGNEKLFFGSGTQLSVL.

The gene calls are TRBV9 and TRBJ2-1; the D call may be TRBD1 or TRBD2 (6 bases each). The CDR3 covers 15 residues. Trimming left V 3 bases short and J 0 bases short, with 10 bases between. CDR1 and CDR2 from the germline V gene are SGDLS and YYNGEE. CDR3 loop: CASSGRGNSYNEQFF. The DNA for the CDR3 is TGTGCCAGCAGCGGGAGGGGGAACTCCTACAATGAGCAGTTCTTC. The whole variable domain, filled in from reference TRBV9 and TRBJ2-1, reads DSGVTQTPKHLITATGQRVTLRCSPRSGDLSVYWYQQSLDQGLQFLIQYYNGEERAKGNILERFSAQQFPDLHSELNLSSLELGDSALYFCASSGRGNSYNEQFFGPGTRLTVL.

V and J are TRBV7-3 and TRBJ2-3; 7 bases are shared with TRBD1. V shed 5 bases and J 2 bases; nucleotides not matched to a gene: 4. The germline CDR1 and CDR2 sequences are SGHTA and FQGTGA. This CDR3 has 14 amino acids. CDR3 loop: CASSGGQLTDTQYF. The DNA of the CDR3 is TGTGCCAGCAGCGGGGGACAGCTCACAGATACGCAGTATTTT.

The chain joins TRBV18 to TRBJ2-5; weak D call: TRBD2 (7 bases). Trimming removed 0 bases at V and 2 bases at J, with 16 bases between. Germline V gene lookup returns CDR1 KGHSH and CDR2 LQKENI. This CDR3 region has 17 residues. CDR3 coding DNA: TGTGCCAGCTCACCACCGGGGGGGGCACCCAGACAAGAGACCCAGTACTTC. Protein: CASSPPGGAPRQETQYF.

The chain uses TRBV7-8 and TRBJ2-1; 11 nucleotides agree with TRBD2. This CDR3 has 17 residues. The germline V gene has CDR1 SGHVS and CDR2 FQNEAQ. Trimming at V came to 5 bases and at J to 3 bases, leaving 9 bases not matched to a gene. CDR3 amino acids: CASSPHRLAGIYNEQFF. CDR3 DNA sequence: TGTGCCAGCAGCCCCCACCGACTAGCGGGAATCTACAATGAGCAGTTCTTC.

The J gene is TRBJ2-7, the V gene TRBV3-1 (or the pseudogene TRBV3-2); 7 nucleotides line up with TRBD1. The CDR3 has 14 residues. CDR1 is LGHDT, CDR2 YNNKEL, per germline (reference sequence). Trimming at V came to 1 base and at J to 2 bases, leaving 2 bases not matched to a gene. The CDR3 DNA reads as TGTGCCAGCAGCCAAGGGGACAGAACCTACGAGCAGTACTTC. This gives the protein CASSQGDRTYEQYF.

The rearrangement joins TRBV7-9 to TRBJ2-1; 8 bases agree with TRBD1. V shed 0 bases and J 10 bases; nucleotides not matched to a gene: 8. CDR3 length equals 15 residues. CDR1 and CDR2 from the germline V gene are SEHNR and FQNEAQ (reference sequence). The CDR3 is CASSLAGAGGEEQFF. For the CDR3, the DNA is TGTGCCAGCAGCTTAGCAGGGGCAGGGGGCGAGGAGCAGTTCTTC.

In this sample, this clone turned up once. The CDR3 protein is CAWSEGLAEAFF. In nucleotides, the CDR3 is TGTGCCTGGAGTGAGGGGTTGGCTGAAGCTTTCTTT. The V gene is TRBV30, the J gene TRBJ1-1; the D gene is possibly TRBD1 (5 bases). Germline CDR1 reads GTSNPN; CDR2 reads SVGIG (reference sequence). The CDR3 sequence is 12 residues long. Trimming left V 1 base short and J 6 bases short, with 9 bases between.

The genes are TRBV19 and TRBJ1-1; the D gene is possibly TRBD1 (6 bases). CDR3 size: 14 residues. The V end lost 6 bases, the J end lost 0 bases, and 11 bases lay between the germline ends. Germline V gene lookup returns CDR1 LNHDA and CDR2 SQIVND (reference sequence). The CDR3 DNA is TGTGCCAGTAGGAAGACAGGTCTGAACACTGAAGCTTTCTTT. Translation gives CASRKTGLNTEAFF.

The CDR3 DNA follows: TGTGCCAGCAGCCAAGGCGGGTTTCAGAATGAGCAGTTCTTC. Amino acids: CASSQGGFQNEQFF. V gene TRBV5-4 combines with J gene TRBJ2-1; TRBD2 is a possible D gene (5 bases). V was clipped by 4 bases and J by 7 bases, with 15 bases between them. The CDR3 sequence is 14 residues long. Per the germline V gene, CDR1 is SGHNT and CDR2 is YYREEE (reference sequence).

V is TRBV29-1 and J is TRBJ1-1; D gene uncertain. The CDR3 has 14 amino acids. Germline CDR1 reads SQVTM; CDR2 reads ANQGSEA. V lost 6 bases and J 0 bases, leaving 14 bases between the germline ends. This CDR3 is CSVRALTMNTEAFF. Here the CDR3 DNA reads TGCAGCGTGCGAGCCCTAACAATGAACACTGAAGCTTTCTTT.

The rearrangement links TRBV7-2 to TRBJ1-1; no clear D gene. V lost 1 base and J lost 0, with 18 bases in between. Germline values: CDR1 SGHTA, CDR2 FQGNSA. This CDR3 comprises 18 residues. The CDR3 here is CASSLVRLGLLMNTEAFF. CDR3 DNA sequence: TGTGCCAGCAGCTTAGTAAGGTTAGGCCTCTTAATGAACACTGAAGCTTTCTTT.

In DNA form, the CDR3 reads TGCGCCAGCAAGACAGGGGGTAAATCTCTAGGCAATCAGCCCCAGCATTTT. Translating gives CASKTGGKSLGNQPQHF. This chain links TRBV10-1 with TRBJ1-5, with 9 bases lining up with TRBD1. CDR1 is WNHNN and CDR2 is SYGVQD in the germline V gene (reference sequence). This CDR3 contains 17 residues. The junction had 12 bases not matched to a gene; V was cut back by 7 bases and J by 2 bases.

This clone turned up a few times. The V gene is TRBV10-2, the J gene TRBJ1-1; D not certain. Trimming shortened V by 7 bases and J by 1 base, and 10 bases separated the two germline ends. In germline, CDR1 is WSHSY, CDR2 SAAADI. The CDR3 totals 13 residues. The CDR3 coding sequence is TGCGCCAGCAACTCCGGACGGAACACTGAAGCTTTCTTT. It codes for CASNSGRNTEAFF.

The V call is TRBV28, the J call TRBJ2-5, with D hard to call. The CDR3 runs 16 residues. V was pared by 3 bases and J by 4 bases, with 18 bases between. Looked up from germline, CDR1 is MDHEN and CDR2 is SYDVKM. The CDR3 loop reads CASSLSGSLLLETQYF. The CDR3, as DNA: TGTGCCAGCAGTTTGTCGGGTTCCCTCCTTTTAGAGACCCAGTACTTC.